Each of the 13 T cell receptor beta chains below was sequenced from the same sample in a study of blood T cell repertoires in COVID-19. Method: immunoSEQ multiplex PCR; TCRdb's copy keeps in-frame clones and lacks some. This repertoire shows roughly 180,000 clones, roughly 81% found once; its top ten account for under 6.5%. The sample consisted of peripheral blood. The receptor set was obtained from a woman aged 45 to 65 with COVID-19, enrolled during active disease.

The V gene is TRBV7-9, the J gene TRBJ2-2; TRBD1 matches at 8 bases. The CDR3 is 14 residues long. CDR1 and CDR2 from the germline V gene are SEHNR and FQNEAQ (reference sequence). With 1 base clipped from V and 8 bases from J, the junction kept 3 bases outside the gene matches. CDR3 bases: TGTGCCAGCAGCTTAGGAGGACAGGGAGGGGAGCTGTTTTTT. Protein sequence: CASSLGGQGGELFF.

This sequence joins TRBV2 and TRBJ2-2; D possibly corresponds to TRBD2 (5 bases). This CDR3 spans 14 amino acids. Germline values: CDR1 SNHLY, CDR2 FYNNEI. The V end lost 8 bases, the J end lost 6 bases, and 16 bases lay between the germline ends. The CDR3 DNA follows: TGTGCCAGCCGCGGAACCGGAGGTTCCGGGGAGCTGTTTTTT. Residues: CASRGTGGSGELFF.

The J gene is TRBJ2-1, the V gene TRBV14; the D gene is possibly TRBD2 (6 bases). Trimming shortened V by 5 bases and J by 3 bases, and 20 bases separated the two germline ends. The germline V gene has CDR1 SGHDN and CDR2 FVKESK. This CDR3 spans 17 amino acids. The CDR3 here is CASSSPHLAEGYNEQFF. The DNA for the CDR3 is TGTGCCAGCAGCTCCCCCCACTTAGCGGAGGGCTACAATGAGCAGTTCTTC. Full variable domain (missing parts from reference TRBV14 and TRBJ2-1): EAGVTQFPSHSVIEKGQTVTLRCDPISGHDNLYWYRRVMGKEIKFLLHFVKESKQDESGMPNNRFLAERTGGTYSTLKVQPAELEDSGVYFCASSSPHLAEGYNEQFFGPGTRLTVL.

The chain employs TRBV6-2 or TRBV6-3 and TRBJ2-7; 16 positions agree with TRBD2. Looked up from germline, CDR1 is MNHEY and CDR2 is SVGEGT. The V gene end was trimmed by 4 bases and the J gene end by 3 bases; junction bases not matched to a gene: 3. The length of the CDR3 is 16 residues. CDR3 bases: TGTGCCAGCAGTTTGGGACTAGCGGGGGGGGGCTACGAGCAGTACTTC. Protein product: CASSLGLAGGGYEQYF.

The V call is TRBV7-9, the J call TRBJ2-2, with TRBD1 identical over 7 bases. CDR1 is SEHNR and CDR2 is FQNEAQ in the germline V gene (reference sequence). With 2 bases clipped from V and 3 bases from J, the junction kept 15 bases outside the gene matches. CDR3 length: 19 amino acids. CDR3 DNA sequence: TGTGCCAGCAGCTTAACTTTAAGGGACAGCCTTTTGGACACCGGGGAGCTGTTTTTT. Its translation: CASSLTLRDSLLDTGELFF.

CDR3 DNA: TGTGCCAGCAGTTACTCGACCAGGGCTAACTATGGCTACACCTTC. Translation: CASSYSTRANYGYTF. This sequence joins TRBV6-2 or TRBV6-3 and TRBJ1-2; TRBD1 might be the D (5 bases). Trimming cost V 0 bases and J 0 bases, with 8 bases left between them. The germline V gene encodes CDR1 MNHEY and CDR2 SVGEGT. The length of the CDR3 is 15 residues.

The V gene is TRBV12-3 or TRBV12-4, the J gene TRBJ2-3; weak D call: TRBD2 (6 bases). V lost 10 bases and J 2 bases, leaving 10 bases between the germline ends. There are 12 residues in the CDR3. The CDR3 DNA follows: TGTGCCACTGGGGGGATCACAGATACGCAGTATTTT. It encodes CATGGITDTQYF.

The chain joins TRBV28 to TRBJ2-2; D might be TRBD1 (5 bases). The CDR3 sequence is 14 residues long. CDR1 MDHEN and CDR2 SYDVKM come from the germline V gene. The V end lost 5 bases, the J end lost 1 base, and 8 bases lay between the germline ends. Written as DNA, the CDR3 is TGTGCCAGCAGTAAACAGGAGAACACCGGGGAGCTGTTTTTT. Translated, it gives CASSKQENTGELFF.

This clone came up a few times. V and J are TRBV25-1 and TRBJ2-1, with 11 nucleotides matching TRBD1. This CDR3 is 17 amino acids long. Per the germline V gene, CDR1 is MGHDK and CDR2 is SYGVNS. The V gene end was trimmed by 3 bases and the J gene end by 0 bases; junction bases not matched to a gene: 4. The CDR3 nucleotides read TGTGCCAGCAGTGACCGGGACAGGGGGAACTCCTACAATGAGCAGTTCTTC. Translated: CASSDRDRGNSYNEQFF.

The chain recombines TRBV6-5 with TRBJ1-1; D uncertain. The CDR3 has 14 amino acids. Germline loops: CDR1 MNHEY, CDR2 SVGAGI. The V gene lost 7 bases and the J gene lost 4 bases, with 16 bases spanning the gap. CDR3 coding DNA: TGTGCCAGCATCCTTGCAGGTATGGCCACTGAAGCTTTCTTT. Encoded protein: CASILAGMATEAFF.

The sample holds a few counts of this clone. V usage is TRBV11-1 and J usage is TRBJ2-2; possible D gene TRBD2, 6 bases. V was shortened by 4 bases and J by 5 bases, with 14 bases between the two germline ends. The CDR3 runs to 15 residues. The V gene's germline CDR1 is SGHAT and CDR2 FQDESV (reference sequence). Here the CDR3 reads CASSWGPGGTGELFF. CDR3 nucleotides: TGTGCCAGCAGCTGGGGACCCGGAGGGACCGGGGAGCTGTTTTTT.

The chain uses TRBV6-1 and TRBJ1-1, with D possibly TRBD1 on 6 matching bases. The CDR3 contains 15 residues. Germline V gives CDR1 MNHNS, CDR2 SASEGT. V lost 3 bases to trimming and J lost 1 base, with 12 bases between them. The CDR3 DNA is TGTGCCAGCAGTGACAGGGGTGGGACGAACACTGAAGCTTTCTTT. As protein: CASSDRGGTNTEAFF.

This sequence joins TRBV5-1 and TRBJ2-7, with 7 positions matching TRBD2. Losses at the gene ends were 4 bases for V and 4 bases for J; bases not matched to a gene: 14. Germline V lookup: CDR1 SGHRS, CDR2 YFSETQ. The length of the CDR3 is 16 residues. DNA for the CDR3: TGCGCCAGCAGCCCTGCCCCGGGAGGTGGTATTTACGAGCAGTACTTC. It translates to CASSPAPGGGIYEQYF.